This T cell receptor (beta chain) was retrieved from a study of tumor-infiltrating lymphocytes in primary liver carcinoma. For the study at large: The study enrolled male and female patients aged 30 to 69 years. Sample yields of productive TCRbeta reads, ranging from roughly 3.65 to 7.13 million, were similar across tissue types. Points from the study as a whole: With p = 0.039, the top-250-clone fraction in tumors significantly exceeded that in blood. Reduced overlap was seen in tumor-adjacent and tumor-blood pairs versus tumor region pairs.

The length of the CDR3 is 13 residues. Germline CDR1 MNHEY, CDR2 SVGAGI. A remark on this clonotype: The antigen remains undetermined. The junction does not match germline at one end; this may be a read error.

The template, roughly 0.45 ug total RNA, yielded TCR beta cDNA made with a constant-region primer. Slightly modified ARM-PCR, run as three nested multiplex PCR rounds, produced the TCR beta libraries. Investigators reported that the first two PCR rounds, at 10 cycles each, used TRBV1-TRBV30 forward primers with a C-beta reverse primer. TCRdb reanalysed the multiplex PCR reads using MiXCR and keeps one entry per CDR3 protein. This sample yields roughly 330,000 distinct CDR3 sequences, of which 65% are seen a single time; under 8% belongs to the top ten. Germline DNA was also extracted, while the blood RNA originated from unsorted whole blood.

Sample: peripheral blood. This clonotype originated in a man aged 35-49 years with primary liver carcinoma and hepatitis B virus infection. The rearrangement joins TRBV6-5 to TRBJ2-3, with D perhaps matching TRBD1 (5 bases). The CDR3 coding sequence is TGTGACAGCAGGGCAGGTGCTACAGATACCCAGTATTTT. This sequence encodes CDSRAGATDTQYF.